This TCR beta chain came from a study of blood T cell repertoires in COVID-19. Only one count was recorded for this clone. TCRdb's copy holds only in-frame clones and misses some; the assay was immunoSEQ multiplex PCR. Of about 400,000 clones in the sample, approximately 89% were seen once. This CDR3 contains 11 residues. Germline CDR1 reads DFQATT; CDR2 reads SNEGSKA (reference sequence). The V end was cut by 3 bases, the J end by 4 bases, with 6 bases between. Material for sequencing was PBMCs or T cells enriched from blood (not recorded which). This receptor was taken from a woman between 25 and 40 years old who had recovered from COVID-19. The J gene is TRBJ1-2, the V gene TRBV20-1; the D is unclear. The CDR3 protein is CSASPGYGYTF. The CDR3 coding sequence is TGCAGTGCTAGTCCGGGCTATGGCTACACCTTC.